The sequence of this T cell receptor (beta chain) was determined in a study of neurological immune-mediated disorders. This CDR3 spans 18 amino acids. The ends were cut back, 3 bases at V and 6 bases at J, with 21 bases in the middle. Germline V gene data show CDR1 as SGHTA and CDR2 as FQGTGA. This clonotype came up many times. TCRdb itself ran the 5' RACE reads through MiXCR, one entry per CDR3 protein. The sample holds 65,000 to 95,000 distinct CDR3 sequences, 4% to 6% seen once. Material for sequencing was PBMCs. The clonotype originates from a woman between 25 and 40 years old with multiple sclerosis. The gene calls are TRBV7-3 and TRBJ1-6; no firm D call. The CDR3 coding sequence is TGTGCCAGCAGCTTCGACGGCGCGGCTCCCTCACCTAATTCACCCCTCCACTTT. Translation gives CASSFDGAAPSPNSPLHF.